This T cell receptor beta chain originates from a study of PD-1 blockade in classical Hodgkin lymphoma. TCRdb's copy holds only in-frame clones and misses some; the assay was immunoSEQ multiplex PCR. In the table there are roughly 6,800 clones, approximately 77% of which are singletons. With 6 bases removed from V and 8 bases from J, the gap between germline ends came to 4 bases. The germline V gene encodes CDR1 DFQATT and CDR2 SNEGSKA (reference sequence). The CDR3 loop spans 8 amino acids. About this clone: The antigen remains unidentified.

Study outcomes and limitations: By C4D1, diversity of CD4+ TCRs had risen significantly, whereas that of CD8+ TCRs had not.

All the patients suffered relapse after autologous stem cell transplantation, and brentuximab vedotin exposure differed. The clonotype was recovered from a human donor with classical Hodgkin lymphoma. Specimen: peripheral blood mononuclear cells (PBMCs), collected before the second cycle of nivolumab. The rearrangement uses TRBV20-1 and TRBJ1-2, with unresolved D. The CDR3 DNA sequence: TGCAGTGCCCAGGGCTACACCTTC. As protein: CSAQGYTF.